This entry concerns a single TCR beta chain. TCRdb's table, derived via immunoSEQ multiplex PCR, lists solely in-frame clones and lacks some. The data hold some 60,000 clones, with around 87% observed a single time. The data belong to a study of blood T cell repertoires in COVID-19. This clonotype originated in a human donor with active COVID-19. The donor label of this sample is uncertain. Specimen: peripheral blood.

The chain's CDR3 is CASSLAGTGAEKLFF. CDR3 in DNA: TGTGCCAGCAGCTTAGCCGGGACAGGGGCTGAAAAACTGTTTTTT. The chain carries TRBV7-9 and TRBJ1-4, with 10 bases identical to TRBD1. J gave up 7 bases and V 0 bases, and 2 bases lay outside the gene matches. Germline values: CDR1 SEHNR, CDR2 FQNEAQ (reference sequence). The CDR3 totals 15 residues.